The clone carrying this T cell receptor (beta chain) was detected many times. Its antigen is currently unknown. The V and J ends lost 5 bases and 3 bases respectively, with 9 bases between them. Per germline, CDR1 MDHEN and CDR2 SYDVKM. The CDR3 length is 13 residues. This entry belongs to a study of T-cell reconstitution after alpha-beta-depleted transplantation in children. Findings of the study overall: One year after transplant, T-cell counts and diversity came mostly from newly produced T cells. Two months or so post-transplant, alpha-beta T cells reportedly derived from several hundred expanded graft clones. Diversity of TCRbeta at day 60 was high in some patients, arising from surviving recipient T cells and thymic progenitors.

It was with unique molecular identifiers that the TCRbeta library was prepared. TCRdb re-derived calls from the PCR reads in MiXCR, one entry per CDR3 protein. The table shows about 640,000 distinct CDR3 sequences, with 13% occurring only once. This receptor was identified in a male patient aged 10 to 17 who had a stem cell transplant for acute myeloid leukemia, so the T cells may come from the graft donor. The chain carries TRBV28 and TRBJ2-3; no clear D. Specimen: PBMCs, mostly from graft donor cells, collected 360 days after TCRalphabeta/CD19-depleted stem cell transplant. CDR3 DNA: TGTGCCAGCAGTCCGGTGAGAACAGATACGCAGTATTTT. Translated: CASSPVRTDTQYF.